Listed here are 24 T cell receptor beta chains from one sample, sequenced in a study of T cell repertoires in cytomegalovirus infection. TCRdb processed the reads anew with MiXCR; each CDR3 protein has one entry. The profile shows approximately 250,000 distinct CDR3 sequences, around an eighth of them singletons. The sequencing input was PBMCs. All receptors come from a human donor in good health (CMV status not recorded). Some clones in this sample may be carry-over from other donors' samples.

This clonotype appeared many times. The chain uses TRBV7-9 and TRBJ2-7; D is possibly TRBD1 (6 bases). The CDR3 extends over 13 amino acids. Germline V lookup: CDR1 SEHNR, CDR2 FQNEAQ (reference sequence). V lost 4 bases and J lost 3, with 10 bases in between. The CDR3 reads CASSSPGDYEQYF. CDR3 DNA: TGTGCCAGCAGCTCCCCAGGGGACTACGAGCAGTACTTC.

This clonotype has a count of ten or more. V is TRBV6-2 or TRBV6-3 and J is TRBJ1-1; no clear D gene. The ends were cut back, 2 bases at V and 0 bases at J, with 7 bases in the middle. The CDR3 is made up of 14 amino acids. The germline CDR1 and CDR2 sequences are MNHEY and SVGEGT. The DNA for the CDR3 is TGTGCCAGCAGTTACGGATGGATGAACACTGAAGCTTTCTTT. The encoded protein is CASSYGWMNTEAFF.

The chain combines TRBV5-4 with TRBJ2-3; D call uncertain. Germline V CDR1 and CDR2: SGHNT, YYREEE (reference sequence). V was clipped by 4 bases and J by 5 bases, with 17 bases between them. This CDR3 is built from 15 residues. For the CDR3, the DNA is TGTGCCAGCAGCCGACCGGAATTAGTGAGAGATACGCAGTATTTT. Encoded protein: CASSRPELVRDTQYF.

This chain joins TRBV4-1 and TRBJ1-1; 8 bases are shared with TRBD1. The ends lost 1 base at V and 6 bases at J; junction bases unmatched: 10. Germline assignment: CDR1 MGHRA and CDR2 YSYEKL. This CDR3 contains 16 residues. This chain's CDR3 is CASSQVPTGAIAEAFF. For the CDR3, the DNA is TGCGCCAGCAGCCAAGTTCCGACAGGGGCCATAGCTGAAGCTTTCTTT.

This clonotype was observed many times. The gene calls are TRBV7-2 and TRBJ1-1; 9 nucleotides line up with TRBD1. From germline, CDR1 is SGHTA and CDR2 FQGNSA. Trimming removed 1 base from V and 3 bases from J; junction bases left unmatched: 3. The CDR3 is made up of 15 amino acids. This chain's CDR3 is CASSLEGQGYTEAFF. CDR3 nucleotide sequence: TGTGCCAGCAGCTTAGAGGGACAGGGTTACACTGAAGCTTTCTTT.

In this sample, this clonotype turned up a few times. The V gene is TRBV6-2 or TRBV6-3, the J gene TRBJ2-1; 10 bases are shared with TRBD2. Germline loops: CDR1 MNHEY, CDR2 SVGEGT. J was trimmed by 7 bases and V by 2 bases; bases with no gene match: 5. This CDR3 comprises 15 residues. For the CDR3, the DNA is TGTGCCAGCAGTTACAGCGGGAGGGTAAAAAATGAGCAGTTCTTC. Protein product: CASSYSGRVKNEQFF.

V gene TRBV3-1 combines with J gene TRBJ1-3; a possible D gene is TRBD1 (5 bases). Deletions cut 4 bases from V and 0 bases from J, with 13 bases between. Germline V gene sequence: CDR1 LGHDT, CDR2 YNNKEL (reference sequence). This CDR3 is 16 amino acids long. The CDR3 spells CASSRGAGSSGNTIYF. The CDR3 region has the DNA TGTGCCAGCAGCCGTGGGGCGGGCAGCTCTGGAAACACCATATATTTT. The entire variable domain, with the rest obtained from reference TRBV3-1 and TRBJ1-3, is as follows: DTAVSQTPKYLVTQMGNDKSIKCEQNLGHDTMYWYKQDSKKFLKIMFSYNNKELIINETVPNRFSPKSPDKAHLNLHINSLELGDSAVYFCASSRGAGSSGNTIYFGEGSWLTVV.

In this sample, this clonotype turned up a few times. This chain links TRBV18 with TRBJ2-7; 8 nucleotides agree with TRBD1. There are 15 residues in the CDR3. Germline CDR1 is KGHSH and CDR2 is LQKENI. V was pared by 3 bases and J by 6 bases, with 10 bases of the junction left unmatched. CDR3 residues: CASSPRTGLNSEQYF. DNA for the CDR3: TGTGCCAGCTCACCCCGGACAGGGCTAAATTCCGAGCAGTACTTC.

In this sample, this clonotype turned up many times. The chain has TRBV7-2 and TRBJ1-5; no clear D gene. V was cut by 3 bases and J by 4 bases, with 10 bases left in between. Germline V gives CDR1 SGHTA, CDR2 FQGNSA. There are 14 residues in the CDR3. The CDR3 reads CASSFSGWNQPQHF. DNA for the CDR3: TGTGCCAGCAGCTTTTCGGGTTGGAATCAGCCCCAGCATTTT.

This clonotype was seen repeatedly, ten times or more. The chain carries TRBV25-1 and TRBJ2-2; the match to TRBD1 covers 8 bases. Germline V gene sequence: CDR1 MGHDK, CDR2 SYGVNS. J gave up 2 bases and V 3 bases, and 5 bases lay outside the gene matches. This CDR3 is built from 16 residues. Here the CDR3 DNA reads TGTGCCAGCAGTGAGTCGGGGACAGGTAACACCGGGGAGCTGTTTTTT. Residues: CASSESGTGNTGELFF.

This clonotype was seen ten or more times. The V and J genes are TRBV7-9 and TRBJ1-2, with TRBD1 as a possible D gene (6 bases). The V gene's germline CDR1 is SEHNR and CDR2 FQNEAQ (reference sequence). This CDR3 comprises 13 residues. Trimming took 5 bases from V and 8 from J, leaving 15 bases between them. CDR3 sequence reads: CASSPTGLFGYTF. CDR3 DNA sequence: TGTGCCAGCAGCCCTACAGGGCTCTTCGGCTACACCTTC.

This clonotype was seen more than once but under ten times. The chain is built from TRBV5-4 and TRBJ2-3; 10 bases line up with TRBD2. The junction had 6 bases not matched to a gene; V was cut back by 0 bases and J by 2 bases. The CDR3 runs to 17 residues. Germline V gene lookup returns CDR1 SGHNT and CDR2 YYREEE (reference sequence). CDR3 in DNA: TGTGCCAGCAGCTTGGGGGGTAGCGGGAGGAACACAGATACGCAGTATTTT. It codes for CASSLGGSGRNTDTQYF. Full variable domain (missing parts from reference TRBV5-4 and TRBJ2-3): ETGVTQSPTHLIKTRGQQVTLRCSSQSGHNTVSWYQQALGQGPQFIFQYYREEENGRGNFPPRFSGLQFPNYSSELNVNALELDDSALYLCASSLGGSGRNTDTQYFGPGTRLTVL.

This clonotype was counted ten times or more. This chain links TRBV7-2 with TRBJ2-5; no firm D call. The CDR3 runs to 14 residues. Trimming left V 0 bases short and J 1 base short, with 6 bases between. Germline lookup yields CDR1 SGHTA and CDR2 FQGNSA. CDR3 residues: CASSLANSQETQYF. The CDR3 region has the DNA TGTGCCAGCAGCTTAGCCAACTCCCAAGAGACCCAGTACTTC.

This clonotype was counted a few times. The V gene is TRBV20-1, the J gene TRBJ2-7; perhaps TRBD1 as D (6 bases). CDR1 is DFQATT and CDR2 is SNEGSKA in the germline V gene (reference sequence). V shed 6 bases and J shed 0 bases, with 15 bases lying between them. CDR3 length: 14 amino acids. This CDR3 reads CSANHGQSSYEQYF. CDR3 bases: TGCAGTGCCAACCACGGACAGAGCTCCTACGAGCAGTACTTC.

This clonotype has at least ten counts. V is TRBV7-2 and J is TRBJ2-5; D gene ambiguous. The CDR3 spans 12 residues. Trimming left V 4 bases short and J 1 base short, with 4 bases between. Germline V gives CDR1 SGHTA, CDR2 FQGNSA. CDR3 sequence reads: CASSWGQETQYF. Here the CDR3 DNA reads TGTGCCAGCAGCTGGGGCCAAGAGACCCAGTACTTC.

This clonotype was seen a few times. The chain has TRBV4-3 and TRBJ1-1; TRBD1 is a possible D gene (6 bases). The V gene's germline CDR1 is LGHNA and CDR2 YSLEER. V lost 2 bases, J lost 4 bases, and 17 bases lay in between. CDR3 length: 16 amino acids. The CDR3 DNA reads as TGCGCCAGCAGCCAACCTGGCGGGGGGCTGGGCACTGAAGCTTTCTTT. Its protein product is CASSQPGGGLGTEAFF.

At least ten counts were recorded for this clonotype. The chain uses TRBV7-2 and TRBJ1-1; D gene unclear. The ends were cut back, 4 bases at V and 4 bases at J, with 13 bases in the middle. The CDR3 loop spans 14 amino acids. From germline, CDR1 is SGHTA and CDR2 FQGNSA. CDR3 nucleotides: TGTGCCAGCAGCTCGGATAGAGTCTCCACTGAAGCTTTCTTT. Its translation: CASSSDRVSTEAFF.

V usage is TRBV5-5 and J usage is TRBJ1-1, with no clear D. Trimming left V 2 bases short and J 1 base short, with 6 bases between. Germline V gene lookup returns CDR1 SGHKS and CDR2 YYEKEE (reference sequence). The CDR3 is 13 amino acids. As DNA, the CDR3 is TGTGCCAGCAGCTTCCAGGCGAACACTGAAGCTTTCTTT. This codes for CASSFQANTEAFF.

This clonotype was counted ten times or more. The chain couples TRBV6-5 to TRBJ2-3; 8 nucleotides agree with TRBD2. The CDR3 has 14 amino acids. CDR1 and CDR2 from the germline V gene are MNHEY and SVGAGI. The V segment lost 11 bases and the J segment 2 bases; nucleotides outside the gene matches: 9. The CDR3: CALFGGGLTDTQYF. The DNA for the CDR3 is TGTGCCCTCTTCGGCGGGGGGCTCACAGATACGCAGTATTTT.

The chain employs TRBV11-3 and TRBJ2-1, with D possibly TRBD2 on 6 matching bases. The CDR3 is 13 amino acids. The V gene's germline CDR1 is SGHNT and CDR2 YENEEA. Between the trimmed V and J ends, which lost 2 bases and 13 bases, there was a span of 15 bases. The CDR3 coding sequence is TGTGCCAGCAGCTTACAACACGGAGGGGCTCAGTTCTTC. Its translation: CASSLQHGGAQFF.

As for this clonotype: This clone may be a read error of a much larger clone one base away. This rearrangement joins TRBV20-1 to TRBJ2-3, with 9 bases that match TRBD2. V was pared by 6 bases and J by 2 bases, with 15 bases of the junction left unmatched. The germline V gene encodes CDR1 DFQATT and CDR2 SNEGSKA (reference sequence). There are 17 residues in the CDR3. The DNA of the CDR3 is TGCAGTGCCCCGGACCGGTGGAGCGGGGGGTCCACAGATACGCAGTATTTT. The encoded protein is CSAPDRWSGGSTDTQYF.

At least ten counts were recorded for this clonotype. The chain combines TRBV7-2 with TRBJ2-1, with TRBD1 identical over 7 bases. The J segment lost 15 bases and the V segment lost 1 base, leaving 9 bases of the junction unmatched. The CDR3 extends over 13 amino acids. Per the germline V gene, CDR1 is SGHTA and CDR2 is FQGNSA. CDR3 in DNA: TGTGCCAGCAGCTTAGGGGGTGACAGGGTCAGGTTCTTC. It codes for CASSLGGDRVRFF. Complete variable domain (other parts from reference TRBV7-2 and TRBJ2-1): GAGVSQSPSNKVTEKGKDVELRCDPISGHTALYWYRQSLGQGLEFLIYFQGNSAPDKSGLPSDRFSAERTGGSVSTLTIQRTQQEDSAVYLCASSLGGDRVRFFGPGTRLTVL.

V usage is TRBV4-3 and J usage is TRBJ1-6; possible D gene TRBD1, 6 bases. This CDR3 is built from 17 residues. The germline V and J ends were trimmed by 4 bases and 7 bases, with 20 bases remaining between them. Germline V CDR1 and CDR2: LGHNA, YSLEER. In DNA, the CDR3 is TGCGCCAGCAGCCCGCAGAGGGGGGTTGAATGGAATTCACCCCTCCACTTT. Protein product: CASSPQRGVEWNSPLHF.

This clonotype was observed a handful of times. The V gene is TRBV14, the J gene TRBJ1-6; D remains ambiguous. Germline V gene lookup returns CDR1 SGHDN and CDR2 FVKESK. The CDR3 loop spans 12 amino acids. Trimming cost V 6 bases and J 11 bases, with 11 bases left between them. The chain's CDR3 is CASRWGEAPLHF. The CDR3 region has the DNA TGTGCCAGCAGATGGGGAGAGGCACCCCTCCACTTT.